The 15 T cell receptor beta chains below come from one sample, sequenced in a study of shared clonotypes between healthy human individuals. Profiled with immunoSEQ multiplex PCR; TCRdb holds only in-frame clones, not every one. The sample includes roughly 510,000 clones, nearly 80% of them seen just once. The specimen was PBMCs. These receptors were obtained from a woman between 35 and 50 years old in good health. Some clones in this sample may be carry-over from other donors' samples.

The V and J genes are TRBV18 and TRBJ2-1; 14 bases match TRBD2. The CDR3 runs 14 residues. The V gene end was trimmed by 8 bases and the J gene end by 8 bases; junction bases not matched to a gene: 5. Germline CDR1 and CDR2: KGHSH and LQKENI. The CDR3 DNA reads as TGTGCCAGCACTCCGGGACTAGCGGGAGATGAGCAGTTCTTC. It is translated as CASTPGLAGDEQFF. Supplemented by reference TRBV18 and TRBJ2-1, the full variable domain reads NAGVMQNPRHLVRRRGQEARLRCSPMKGHSHVYWYRQLPEEGLKFMVYLQKENIIDESGMPKERFSAEFPKEGPSILRIQQVVRGDSAAYFCASTPGLAGDEQFFGPGTRLTVL.

This clone was found once. The V call is TRBV5-1, the J call TRBJ2-5; no reliable D call. Trimming pared 0 bases from V and 7 bases from J, leaving 7 bases between. CDR3 length: 12 residues. Germline assignment: CDR1 SGHRS and CDR2 YFSETQ. The CDR3 protein is CASSLGWGTQYF. Here the CDR3 DNA reads TGCGCCAGCAGCTTGGGTTGGGGGACCCAGTACTTC.

This chain joins TRBV7-8 and TRBJ2-7, with 9 bases lining up with TRBD1. This CDR3 is 17 amino acids long. J was trimmed by 3 bases and V by 3 bases; bases with no gene match: 12. Germline V CDR1 and CDR2: SGHVS, FQNEAQ. The CDR3: CASSFHRGPIGNYEQYF. CDR3 nucleotides: TGTGCCAGCAGCTTTCACAGGGGGCCGATTGGGAACTACGAGCAGTACTTC.

This clone turned up a few times. The chain employs TRBV28 and TRBJ2-7; tentative D call: TRBD1 (5 bases). The germline CDR1 and CDR2 sequences are MDHEN and SYDVKM. Trimming took 7 bases from V and 5 from J, leaving 12 bases between them. This CDR3 contains 12 residues. CDR3 residues: CASTAGSNEQYF. CDR3 sequence (DNA): TGTGCCAGCACGGCAGGGTCGAACGAGCAGTACTTC.

The CDR3 is CASSPRQYSDGYTF. CDR3 bases: TGTGCCAGCAGTCCAAGACAGTATAGCGATGGCTACACCTTC. The rearrangement uses TRBV6-5 and TRBJ1-2; tentatively, D is TRBD1 (5 bases). The CDR3 has 14 residues. Trimming removed 5 bases at V and 6 bases at J, with 16 bases between. Germline CDR1 is MNHEY and CDR2 is SVGAGI.

This chain joins TRBV5-1 and TRBJ1-2; 8 nucleotides agree with TRBD1. Germline V gene data show CDR1 as SGHRS and CDR2 as YFSETQ. The CDR3 extends over 14 amino acids. V lost 5 bases to trimming and J lost 3 bases; unmatched junction nucleotides: 6. The CDR3 loop reads CASRTTGEHYGYTF. The CDR3 DNA reads as TGCGCCAGCAGGACGACAGGGGAGCACTATGGCTACACCTTC.

The genes are TRBV28 and TRBJ2-7, with 8 bases fitting TRBD2. The CDR3 sequence is 15 residues long. Germline V lookup: CDR1 MDHEN, CDR2 SYDVKM. V lost 8 bases, J lost 3 bases, and 12 bases stayed unmatched. The CDR3 region is CASLYGGGPFYEQYF. Here the CDR3 DNA reads TGTGCCAGCCTCTACGGGGGGGGCCCCTTCTACGAGCAGTACTTC. The full variable domain, rest sourced from reference TRBV28 and TRBJ2-7, is DVKVTQSSRYLVKRTGEKVFLECVQDMDHENMFWYRQDPGLGLRLIYFSYDVKMKEKGDIPEGYSVSREKKERFSLILESASTNQTSMYLCASLYGGGPFYEQYFGPGTRLTVT.

The gene calls are TRBV5-1 and TRBJ2-1; 9 bases match TRBD1. V was clipped by 3 bases and J by 7 bases; unmatched bases: 2. This CDR3 spans 13 amino acids. The germline V gene encodes CDR1 SGHRS and CDR2 YFSETQ. In nucleotides, the CDR3 is TGCGCCAGCAGCTCTGGACAGGGGAATGAGCAGTTCTTC. Encoded protein: CASSSGQGNEQFF.

The chain links TRBV2 to TRBJ2-1; maybe TRBD2 (6 bases). The CDR3 contains 15 residues. Germline CDR1 and CDR2: SNHLY and FYNNEI. V lost 3 bases to trimming and J lost 5 bases, with 14 bases between them. This chain's CDR3 is CASSEHERANNEQFF. Here the CDR3 DNA reads TGTGCCAGCAGTGAGCACGAGCGGGCTAACAATGAGCAGTTCTTC.

Points on this clone: This sequence may be a read error, since a much larger clone differs from it by one base. CDR3: CASSPDRSGANVLTF. In nucleotides, the CDR3 is TGTGCCAGCAGCCCGGACAGATCTGGGGCCAACGTCCTGACTTTC. J is TRBJ2-6 and V is TRBV16, with D possibly TRBD1 on 6 matching bases. Germline CDR1 is KGHSY and CDR2 is FQNENV. V was pared by 4 bases and J by 1 base, with 8 bases between. The CDR3 extends over 15 amino acids.

The chain uses TRBV27 and TRBJ2-5; 8 bases map to TRBD1. The CDR3 has 14 amino acids. CDR1 MNHEY and CDR2 SMNVEV come from the germline V gene (reference sequence). Germline trimming cut 8 bases from V and 5 bases from J; bases unmatched to any gene: 10. CDR3 protein: CASGVSRGLETQYF. The CDR3 DNA is TGTGCCAGCGGCGTGAGCAGGGGGCTGGAGACCCAGTACTTC.

V gene TRBV2 combines with J gene TRBJ2-7, with D unresolved. V was pared by 2 bases and J by 4 bases, with 9 bases between. This CDR3 spans 13 amino acids. Germline V lookup: CDR1 SNHLY, CDR2 FYNNEI. CDR3 coding DNA: TGTGCCAGCAGTGAACGGACCTTATACGAGCAGTACTTC. It is translated as CASSERTLYEQYF.

A note on this clone: The junction shows a germline mismatch at one end, possibly a read error. This same CDR3 is encoded by further DNA sequences in the sample. This chain links TRBV4-3 with TRBJ1-5; unclear D gene. The germline V gene has CDR1 LGHNA and CDR2 YSLEER. This CDR3 has 19 residues. The CDR3 sequence: CASSQDWPATSILNQPQHF. As DNA, the CDR3 is TGCGCCAGCAGCCAAGATTGGCCCGCCACGTCCATCCTCAATCAGCCCCAGCATTTC.

The CDR3 reads CASSQGTGGPQYF. DNA of the CDR3: TGCGCCAGCAGCCAGGGTACAGGGGGCCCGCAGTACTTC. The chain has TRBV4-3 and TRBJ2-7; 9 bases are a match to TRBD1. V was clipped by 3 bases and J by 9 bases; unmatched bases: 6. Germline V CDR1 and CDR2: LGHNA, YSLEER. CDR3 size: 13 residues.

V gene TRBV7-6 combines with J gene TRBJ2-5; D is ambiguous. Trimming left V 4 bases short and J 5 bases short, with 11 bases between. Germline-derived CDR1 and CDR2 are SGHVS and FNYEAQ. The CDR3 has 13 amino acids. The DNA for the CDR3 is TGTGCCAGCAGCTCAGGATCTCGGGAGACCCAGTACTTC. This gives the protein CASSSGSRETQYF.